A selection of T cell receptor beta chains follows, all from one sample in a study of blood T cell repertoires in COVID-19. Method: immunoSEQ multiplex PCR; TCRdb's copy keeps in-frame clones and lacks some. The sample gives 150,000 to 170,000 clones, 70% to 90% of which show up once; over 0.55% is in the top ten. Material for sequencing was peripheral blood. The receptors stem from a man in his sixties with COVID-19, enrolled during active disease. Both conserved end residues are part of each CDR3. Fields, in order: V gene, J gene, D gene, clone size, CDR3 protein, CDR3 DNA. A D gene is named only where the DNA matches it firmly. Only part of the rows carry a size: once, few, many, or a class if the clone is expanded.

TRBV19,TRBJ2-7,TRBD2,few,CASSLAGAYEQYF,TGTGCCAGTAGTCTAGCGGGAGCCTACGAGCAGTACTTC
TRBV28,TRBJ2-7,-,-,CASSPLLGSPRPYEQYF,TGTGCCAGCAGCCCCCTTCTTGGGTCCCCGAGGCCCTACGAGCAGTACTTC
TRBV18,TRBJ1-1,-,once,CASSEGENTEAFF,TGTGCCAGCTCAGAGGGGGAGAACACTGAAGCTTTCTTT
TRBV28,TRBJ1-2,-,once,CASSSSPGVYGYTF,TGTGCCAGCAGTTCGTCCCCCGGGGTTTATGGCTACACCTTC
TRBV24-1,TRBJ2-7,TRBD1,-,CATSDPGQGGYEQYF,TGTGCCACCAGTGACCCGGGACAGGGAGGCTACGAGCAGTACTTC
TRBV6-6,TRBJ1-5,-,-,CASKGGDNQPQHF,TGTGCCAGCAAAGGAGGGGATAATCAGCCCCAGCATTTT
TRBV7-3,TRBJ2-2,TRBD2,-,CASSPAGGSTGELFF,TGTGCCAGCAGCCCTGCGGGGGGGTCCACCGGGGAGCTGTTTTTT
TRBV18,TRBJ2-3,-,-,CASSTGNTDTQYF,TGTGCCAGCTCCACAGGAAACACAGATACGCAGTATTTT
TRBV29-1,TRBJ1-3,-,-,CSAQKTGSGNTIYF,TGCAGCGCCCAAAAGACAGGTTCTGGAAACACCATATATTTT
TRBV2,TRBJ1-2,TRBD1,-,CASSEVGTAPYGYTF,TGTGCCAGCAGTGAAGTGGGGACAGCTCCCTATGGCTACACCTTC
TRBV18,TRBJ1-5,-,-,CASSPGQGPQNQPQHF,TGTGCCAGCTCACCAGGGCAGGGCCCTCAGAATCAGCCCCAGCATTTT
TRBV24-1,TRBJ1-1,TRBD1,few,CATSDSQGLNTEAFF,TGTGCCACCAGTGATTCACAGGGGCTGAACACTGAAGCTTTCTTT
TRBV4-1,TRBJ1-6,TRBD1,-,CASSHPKDRANSPLHF,TGCGCCAGCAGCCACCCAAAAGACAGGGCGAACTCACCCCTCCACTTT
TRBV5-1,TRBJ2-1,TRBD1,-,CASSRDSGFNNEQFF,TGCGCCAGCAGCAGGGACAGCGGCTTTAACAATGAGCAGTTCTTC
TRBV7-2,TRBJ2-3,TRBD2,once,CASSPRTSGGMWSTDTQYF,TGTGCCAGCAGCCCGCGGACTAGCGGGGGGATGTGGAGCACAGATACGCAGTATTTT
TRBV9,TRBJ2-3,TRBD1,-,CASSPRTGGDTQYF,TGTGCCAGCAGCCCCCGGACAGGCGGAGATACGCAGTATTTT
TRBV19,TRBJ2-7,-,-,CASSIATGSGEQYF,TGTGCCAGTAGTATCGCGACGGGGAGTGGGGAGCAGTACTTC
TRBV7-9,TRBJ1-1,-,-,CASSPMNTEAFF,TGTGCCAGCAGCCCCATGAACACTGAAGCTTTCTTT
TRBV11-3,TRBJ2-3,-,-,CASSLGGADTQYF,TGTGCCAGCAGCTTAGGGGGAGCAGATACGCAGTATTTT
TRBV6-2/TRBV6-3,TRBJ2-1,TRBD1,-,CASSNSGQGNEQFF,TGTGCCAGCAGTAACTCGGGACAGGGTAATGAGCAGTTCTTC
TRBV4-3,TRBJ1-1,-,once,CASRYSGNTEAFF,TGCGCCAGCAGGTATTCAGGAAACACTGAAGCTTTCTTT
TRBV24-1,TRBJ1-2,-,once,CATSEGGYGYTF,TGTGCCACCAGTGAGGGGGGCTATGGCTACACCTTC
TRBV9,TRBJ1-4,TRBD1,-,CASSAAQGDEKLFF,TGTGCCAGCAGCGCCGCCCAGGGGGACGAAAAACTGTTTTTT
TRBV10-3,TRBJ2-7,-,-,CATTSTGEQYF,TGTGCCACTACGTCAACAGGGGAGCAGTACTTC
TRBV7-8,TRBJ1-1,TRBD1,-,CASSLYRGMNTEAFF,TGTGCCAGCAGCTTATACAGGGGGATGAACACTGAAGCTTTCTTT
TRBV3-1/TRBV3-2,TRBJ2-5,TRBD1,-,CASSHVQGAGEETQYF,TGTGCCAGCAGCCACGTCCAGGGGGCAGGGGAGGAGACCCAGTACTTC
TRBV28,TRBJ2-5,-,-,CASSLGAQETQYF,TGTGCCAGCAGTTTAGGGGCCCAAGAGACCCAGTACTTC
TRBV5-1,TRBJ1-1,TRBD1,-,CASRGTQGTNTEAFF,TGCGCCAGCAGGGGTACACAGGGGACGAACACTGAAGCTTTCTTT
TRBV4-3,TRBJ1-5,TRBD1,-,CASSQGTGTTQPQHF,TGCGCCAGCAGCCAGGGGACAGGGACAACACAGCCCCAGCATTTT
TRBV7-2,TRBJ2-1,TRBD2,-,CASSLGPVAGNDEQFF,TGTGCCAGCAGCTTAGGTCCGGTAGCGGGAAATGATGAGCAGTTCTTC
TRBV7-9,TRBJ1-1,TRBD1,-,CASSLPRGFGNTEAFF,TGTGCCAGCAGCTTACCCAGGGGGTTTGGGAACACTGAAGCTTTCTTT
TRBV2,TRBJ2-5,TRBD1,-,CGTGLEETQYF,TGCGGGACAGGGCTAGAAGAGACCCAGTACTTC
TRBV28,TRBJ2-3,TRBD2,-,CASSSSPGGSTQYF,TGTGCCAGCAGTTCCTCCCCTGGCGGGAGTACGCAGTATTTT
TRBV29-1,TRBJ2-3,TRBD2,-,CSVERLAGDTQYF,TGCAGCGTTGAAAGGCTAGCGGGGGATACGCAGTATTTT
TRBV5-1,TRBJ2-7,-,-,CASSPTVTYEQYF,TGCGCCAGCAGCCCGACAGTGACCTACGAGCAGTACTTC
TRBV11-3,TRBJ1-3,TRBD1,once,CASSSDRAGGNTIYF,TGTGCCAGCAGCTCTGACAGGGCGGGAGGAAACACCATATATTTT